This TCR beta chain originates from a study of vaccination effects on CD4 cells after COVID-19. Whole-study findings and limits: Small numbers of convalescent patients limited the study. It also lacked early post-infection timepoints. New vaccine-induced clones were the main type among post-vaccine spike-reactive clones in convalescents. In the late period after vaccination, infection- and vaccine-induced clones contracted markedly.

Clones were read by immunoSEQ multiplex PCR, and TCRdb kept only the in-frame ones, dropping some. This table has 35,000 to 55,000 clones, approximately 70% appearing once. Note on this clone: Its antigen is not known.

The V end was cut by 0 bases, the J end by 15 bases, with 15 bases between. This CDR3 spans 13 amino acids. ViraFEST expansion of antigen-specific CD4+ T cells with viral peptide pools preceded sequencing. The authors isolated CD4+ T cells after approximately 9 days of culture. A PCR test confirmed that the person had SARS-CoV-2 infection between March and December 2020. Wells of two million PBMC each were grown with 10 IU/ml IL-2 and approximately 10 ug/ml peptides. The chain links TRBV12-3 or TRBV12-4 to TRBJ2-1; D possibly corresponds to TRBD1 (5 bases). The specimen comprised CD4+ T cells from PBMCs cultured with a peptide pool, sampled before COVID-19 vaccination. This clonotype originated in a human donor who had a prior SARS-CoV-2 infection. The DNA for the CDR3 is TGTGCCAGCAGTTTAGCGCTGTTAGGGGTTCGGTTCTTC. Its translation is CASSLALLGVRFF.